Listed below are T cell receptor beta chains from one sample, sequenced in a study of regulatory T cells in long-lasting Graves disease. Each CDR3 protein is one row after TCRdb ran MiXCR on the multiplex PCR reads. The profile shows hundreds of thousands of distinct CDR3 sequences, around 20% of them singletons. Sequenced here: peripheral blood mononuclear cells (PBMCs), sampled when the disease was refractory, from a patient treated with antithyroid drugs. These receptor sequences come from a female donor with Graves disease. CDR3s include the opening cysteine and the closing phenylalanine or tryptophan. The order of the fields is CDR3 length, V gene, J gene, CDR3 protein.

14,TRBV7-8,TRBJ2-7,CASSLGTGNYEQYF
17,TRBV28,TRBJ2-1,CASSPPRIAGPYNEQFF
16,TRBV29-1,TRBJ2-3,CSVEPGLAGSTDTQYF
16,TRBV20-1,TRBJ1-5,CSAKNADGYSNQPQHF
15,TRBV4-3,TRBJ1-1,CASSHLDRGRTEAFF
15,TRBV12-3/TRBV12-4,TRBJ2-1,CATEVERAGVDEQFF
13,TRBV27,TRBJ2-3,CASSLSGFLTQYF
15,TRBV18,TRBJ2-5,CASSPTRGAQETQYF
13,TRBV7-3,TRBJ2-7,CASSLGSFSEQYF
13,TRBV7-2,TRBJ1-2,CASSPIPNYGYTF
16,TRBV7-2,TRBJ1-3,CASSLVQGAPGNTIYF
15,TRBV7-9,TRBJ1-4,CASSRSSRANEKLFF
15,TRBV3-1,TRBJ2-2,CASSHQTGIGGELFF
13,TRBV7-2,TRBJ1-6,CASSPNPNSPLHF
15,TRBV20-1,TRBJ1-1,CSALGDGRMNTEAFF